The table lists the clone carrying this T cell receptor (beta chain) with a count of one. The entry originates in a study of blood T cell repertoires in COVID-19. Whole-study context: Whether acute or convalescent, the COVID-19 samples came from the United States, Italy and Spain. Sources were T cells, B-cell-depleted T cells, or PBMCs; the material itself was cDNA or gDNA.

The ends were cut back, 2 bases at V and 5 bases at J, with 8 bases in the middle. CDR3 length: 13 amino acids. Germline V lookup: CDR1 SGHDT, CDR2 YYEEEE. How the authors handled the data: The authors estimated nucleated cell counts from reference gene primer amplification. The table came from immunoSEQ multiplex PCR; TCRdb's copy has only in-frame clones and leaves some out. V and J calls and clone size are those listed in that table; D and trimming were worked out from the DNA. This sample yields roughly 220,000 clones, of which 84% are seen a single time; about 1.5% belongs to the top ten. The chain recombines TRBV5-6 with TRBJ1-5; no definite D call. This clonotype was sampled from a woman between 40 and 50 years old who had recovered from COVID-19. Sequenced input: peripheral blood. CDR3 in DNA: TGTGCCAGCAGCTTCGGGGAAGATCAGCCCCAGCATTTT. This codes for CASSFGEDQPQHF.